The T cell receptor beta chain described here comes from a study of blood T cell repertoires in COVID-19. Overall study: Samples came from the United States, Italy and Spain, spanning acute and convalescent COVID-19. Sources were T cells, B-cell-depleted T cells, or PBMCs; the material itself was cDNA or gDNA.

This clone came up a few times. The CDR3 spans 15 residues. Unmatched junction bases numbered 3, after V lost 1 base and J lost 7 bases. Germline assignment: CDR1 SNHLY and CDR2 FYNNEI. Generated by immunoSEQ multiplex PCR, the TCRdb table keeps only in-frame clones and is missing some. The profile covers tens of thousands of clones, with roughly four fifths appearing a single time and 8.5% to 12% taken by the ten largest. This chain uses TRBV2 with TRBJ2-1; 11 nucleotides match TRBD1. The sequenced material came from peripheral blood. The sequence came from a man aged 55 to 69 with acute or convalescent COVID-19. CDR3 DNA sequence: TGTGCCAGCAGTGAAGAGGGGACAGGGGGGAATGAGCAGTTCTTC. Its translation: CASSEEGTGGNEQFF.